The text below deals with one T cell receptor beta chain. The sample originates from a study of blood T cell repertoires in COVID-19. The data were produced by immunoSEQ multiplex PCR, yet TCRdb's version contains in-frame clones alone and is incomplete. The data contain 300,000 to 400,000 clones, 86% of them singletons. This sequence was found in an older woman with COVID-19, enrolled during active disease. The sample comprised peripheral blood.

The DNA for the CDR3 is TGTGCCACCCGAACAGGCCCCTACGAGCAGTACTTC. Amino acid sequence: CATRTGPYEQYF. The genes are TRBV6-6 and TRBJ2-7; D possibly corresponds to TRBD1 (5 bases). CDR3 length equals 12 residues. Germline CDR1 reads MNHNY; CDR2 reads SVGAGI (reference sequence). V was trimmed by 10 bases and J by 2 bases, leaving 12 bases between them.